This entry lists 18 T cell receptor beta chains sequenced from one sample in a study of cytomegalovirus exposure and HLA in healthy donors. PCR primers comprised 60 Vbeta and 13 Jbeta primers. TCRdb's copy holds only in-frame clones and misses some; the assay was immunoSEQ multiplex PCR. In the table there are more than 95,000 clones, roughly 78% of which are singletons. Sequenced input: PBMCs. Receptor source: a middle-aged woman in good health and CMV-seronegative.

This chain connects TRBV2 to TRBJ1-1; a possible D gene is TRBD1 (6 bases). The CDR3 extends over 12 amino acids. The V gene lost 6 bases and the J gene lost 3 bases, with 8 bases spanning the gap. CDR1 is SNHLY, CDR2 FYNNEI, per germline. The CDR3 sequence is CASRQGYTEAFF. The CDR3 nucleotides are TGTGCCAGCAGGCAGGGGTACACTGAAGCTTTCTTT.

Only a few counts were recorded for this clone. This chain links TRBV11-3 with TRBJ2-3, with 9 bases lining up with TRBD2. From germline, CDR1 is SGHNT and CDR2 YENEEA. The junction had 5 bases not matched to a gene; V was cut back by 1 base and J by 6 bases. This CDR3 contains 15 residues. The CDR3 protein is CASSLGGRASDTQYF. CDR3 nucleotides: TGTGCCAGCAGCTTAGGCGGGAGGGCCTCGGATACGCAGTATTTT. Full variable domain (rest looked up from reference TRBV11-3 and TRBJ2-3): EAGVVQSPRYKIIEKKQPVAFWCNPISGHNTLYWYLQNLGQGPELLIRYENEEAVDDSQLPKDRFSAERLKGVDSTLKIQPAELGDSAVYLCASSLGGRASDTQYFGPGTRLTVL.

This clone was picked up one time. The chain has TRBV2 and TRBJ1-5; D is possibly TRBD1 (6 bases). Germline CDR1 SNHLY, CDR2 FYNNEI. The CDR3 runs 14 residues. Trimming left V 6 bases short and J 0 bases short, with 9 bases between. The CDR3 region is CASRRDTSNQPQHF. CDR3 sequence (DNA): TGTGCCAGCAGGAGGGACACTAGCAATCAGCCCCAGCATTTT. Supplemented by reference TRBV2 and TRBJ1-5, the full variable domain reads EPEVTQTPSHQVTQMGQEVILRCVPISNHLYFYWYRQILGQKVEFLVSFYNNEISEKSEIFDDQFSVERPDGSNFTLKIRSTKLEDSAMYFCASRRDTSNQPQHFGDGTRLSIL.

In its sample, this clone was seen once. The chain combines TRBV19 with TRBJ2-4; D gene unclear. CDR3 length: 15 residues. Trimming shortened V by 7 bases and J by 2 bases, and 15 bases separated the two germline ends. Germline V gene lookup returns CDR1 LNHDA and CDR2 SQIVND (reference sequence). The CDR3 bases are TGTGCCAGTACCCCAGATTTTGGTACCAAAAACATTCAGTACTTC. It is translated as CASTPDFGTKNIQYF.

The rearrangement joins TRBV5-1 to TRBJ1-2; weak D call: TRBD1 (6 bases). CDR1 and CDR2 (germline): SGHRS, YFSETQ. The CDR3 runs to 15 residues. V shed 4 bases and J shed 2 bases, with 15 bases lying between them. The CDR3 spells CASSNQGRENYGYTF. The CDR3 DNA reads TGCGCCAGCAGCAACCAGGGGAGGGAGAACTATGGCTACACCTTC.

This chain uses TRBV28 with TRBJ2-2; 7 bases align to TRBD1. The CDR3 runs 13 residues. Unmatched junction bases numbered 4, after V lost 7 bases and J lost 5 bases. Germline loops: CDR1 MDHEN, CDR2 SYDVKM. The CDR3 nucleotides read TGTGCCAGCAAACAGGGGTATACCGGGGAGCTGTTTTTT. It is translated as CASKQGYTGELFF. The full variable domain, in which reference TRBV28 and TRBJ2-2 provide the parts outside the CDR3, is DVKVTQSSRYLVKRTGEKVFLECVQDMDHENMFWYRQDPGLGLRLIYFSYDVKMKEKGDIPEGYSVSREKKERFSLILESASTNQTSMYLCASKQGYTGELFFGEGSRLTVL.

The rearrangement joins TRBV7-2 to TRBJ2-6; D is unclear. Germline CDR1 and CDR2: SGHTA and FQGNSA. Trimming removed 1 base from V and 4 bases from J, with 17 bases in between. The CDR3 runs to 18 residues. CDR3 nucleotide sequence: TGTGCCAGCAGCTTAGATGCAGGTTCCAGATGGGGGGCCAACGTCCTGACTTTC. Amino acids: CASSLDAGSRWGANVLTF.

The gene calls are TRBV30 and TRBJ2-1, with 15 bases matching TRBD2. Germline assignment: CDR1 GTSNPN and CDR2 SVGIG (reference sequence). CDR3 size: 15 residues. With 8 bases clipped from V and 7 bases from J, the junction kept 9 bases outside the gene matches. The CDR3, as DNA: TGTGCCGGTACAGCCGGGACTAGCGGGAGGAATGAGCAGTTCTTC. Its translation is CAGTAGTSGRNEQFF. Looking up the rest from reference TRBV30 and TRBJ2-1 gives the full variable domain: SQTIHQWPATLVQPVGSPLSLECTVEGTSNPNLYWYRQAAGRGLQLLFYSVGIGQISSEVPQNLSASRPQDRQFILSSKKLLLSDSGFYLCAGTAGTSGRNEQFFGPGTRLTVL.

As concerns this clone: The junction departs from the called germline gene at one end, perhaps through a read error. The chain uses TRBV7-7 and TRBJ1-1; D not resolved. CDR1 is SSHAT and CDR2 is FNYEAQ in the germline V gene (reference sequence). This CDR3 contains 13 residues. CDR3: CASSPRLNTEAFF. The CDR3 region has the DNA TGTGCTAGCAGCCCCCGGTTGAACACTGAAGCTTTCTTT. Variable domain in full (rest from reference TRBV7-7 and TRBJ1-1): GAGVSQSPRYKVTKRGQDVTLRCDPISSHATLYWYQQALGQGPEFLTYFNYEAQPDKSGLPSDRFSAERPEGSISTLTIQRTEQRDSAMYRCASSPRLNTEAFFGQGTRLTVV.

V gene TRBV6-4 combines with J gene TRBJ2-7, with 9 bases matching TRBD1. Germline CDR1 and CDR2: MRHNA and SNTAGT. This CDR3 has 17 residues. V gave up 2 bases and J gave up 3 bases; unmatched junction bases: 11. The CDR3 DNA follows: TGTGCCAGCAGTGACCCCCTCCGGGACAGGGCAGGCTACGAGCAGTACTTC. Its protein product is CASSDPLRDRAGYEQYF.

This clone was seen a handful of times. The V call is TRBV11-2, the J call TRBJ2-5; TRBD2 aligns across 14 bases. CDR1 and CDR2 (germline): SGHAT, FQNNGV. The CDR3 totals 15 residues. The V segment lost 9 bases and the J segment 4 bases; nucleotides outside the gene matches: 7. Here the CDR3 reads CASGLAGGVRETQYF. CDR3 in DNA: TGTGCCAGTGGACTAGCGGGAGGAGTTAGAGAGACCCAGTACTTC.

The CDR3 DNA reads TGTGCCAGCAGCTACTTAGCTGCTAGCACAGATACGCAGTATTTT. Protein: CASSYLAASTDTQYF. The V and J genes are TRBV28 and TRBJ2-3; D not certain. The CDR3 spans 15 residues. CDR1 and CDR2 from the germline V gene are MDHEN and SYDVKM. The V end lost 6 bases, the J end lost 0 bases, and 13 bases lay between the germline ends.

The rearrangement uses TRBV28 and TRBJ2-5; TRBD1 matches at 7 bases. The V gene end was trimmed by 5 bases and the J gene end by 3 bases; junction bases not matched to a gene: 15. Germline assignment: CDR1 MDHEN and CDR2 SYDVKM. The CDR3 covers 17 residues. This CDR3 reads CASSRSDRFLPEETQYF. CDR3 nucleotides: TGTGCCAGCAGTCGGTCGGACAGGTTTTTGCCAGAAGAGACCCAGTACTTC.

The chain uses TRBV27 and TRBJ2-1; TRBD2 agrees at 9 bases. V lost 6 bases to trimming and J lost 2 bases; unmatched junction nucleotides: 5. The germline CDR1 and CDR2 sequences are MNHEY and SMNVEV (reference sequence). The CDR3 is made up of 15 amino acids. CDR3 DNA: TGTGCCAGCAGGGACCTAGCGGGAACCTACAATGAGCAGTTCTTC. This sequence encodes CASRDLAGTYNEQFF.

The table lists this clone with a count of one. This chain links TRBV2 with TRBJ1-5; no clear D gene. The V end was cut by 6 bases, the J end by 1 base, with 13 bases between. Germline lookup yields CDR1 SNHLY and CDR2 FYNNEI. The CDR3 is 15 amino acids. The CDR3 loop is CASSPLGPSNQPQHF. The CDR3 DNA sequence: TGTGCCAGCAGCCCCTTGGGCCCAAGCAATCAGCCCCAGCATTTT.

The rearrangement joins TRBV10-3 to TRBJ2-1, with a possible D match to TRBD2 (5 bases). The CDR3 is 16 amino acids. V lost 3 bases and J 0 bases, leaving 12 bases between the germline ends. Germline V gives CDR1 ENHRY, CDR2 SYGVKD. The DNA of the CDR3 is TGTGCCATCAGTGAAGGCTGGGAGAGCTCCTACAATGAGCAGTTCTTC. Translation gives CAISEGWESSYNEQFF.

Written as DNA, the CDR3 is TGTGCCAGCAGTCCTGAGGGGACAGGGCCCTACGAGCAGTACTTC. It translates to CASSPEGTGPYEQYF. V usage is TRBV28 and J usage is TRBJ2-7; 9 bases align to TRBD1. This CDR3 comprises 15 residues. V gave up 5 bases and J gave up 2 bases; unmatched junction bases: 7. CDR1 and CDR2 (germline): MDHEN, SYDVKM.

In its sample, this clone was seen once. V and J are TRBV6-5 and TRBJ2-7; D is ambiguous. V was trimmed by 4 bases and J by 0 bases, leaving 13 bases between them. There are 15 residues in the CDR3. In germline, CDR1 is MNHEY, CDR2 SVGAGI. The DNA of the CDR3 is TGTGCCAGCAGTTCCAATTTCGTCAGCTCCTACGAGCAGTACTTC. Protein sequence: CASSSNFVSSYEQYF.